This is a list of T cell receptor beta chains from one sample in a study of blood T cell repertoires in COVID-19. Generated by immunoSEQ multiplex PCR, the TCRdb table keeps only in-frame clones and is missing some. The sample includes some 71,000 clones, approximately 90% of them seen just once. Sequencing was carried out using peripheral blood. Receptor source: a woman under 30 with acute or convalescent COVID-19. Each CDR3 is given with its conserved first and last residue. The D gene is left open where the match is weak.

TRBJ1-3	-	TRBV29-1	CSVAGNSGNTIYF
TRBJ2-2	TRBD2	TRBV7-9	CASSLLAGGSGELFF
TRBJ2-3	-	TRBV5-6	CASSLVADSTDTQYF
TRBJ1-1	-	TRBV5-1	CASSLGQANTEAFF
TRBJ1-2	TRBD1	TRBV28	CASSRTGSPRGYTF
TRBJ1-1	-	TRBV6-5	CASSYSSLPKNTEAFF
TRBJ1-2	-	TRBV2	CASRQDSTANYGYTF
TRBJ1-2	-	TRBV3-1/TRBV3-2	CASSHRGAGVNGYTF
TRBJ1-2	-	TRBV4-1	CASSQDRTFVYGYTF
TRBJ1-1	-	TRBV30	CAWRHRDPLSKAFF
TRBJ2-5	TRBD2	TRBV6-5	CASSRTSGGAEYF
TRBJ2-2	-	TRBV28	CASSFSVLNTGELFF
TRBJ2-7	-	TRBV11-2	CASSLGGTHLREQYF
TRBJ1-2	-	TRBV6-1	CASSEDTGKEGYTF
TRBJ1-2	-	TRBV6-1	CASSEGVRGPYGYTF
TRBJ1-1	-	TRBV4-1	CASSQDFQAGNTEAFF
TRBJ1-3	-	TRBV6-5	CATLTSGNTIYF
TRBJ1-4	TRBD1	TRBV19	CASSDRVSNEKLFF
TRBJ2-3	TRBD2	TRBV6-2/TRBV6-3	CASSRGRGGYAQYF
TRBJ2-1	TRBD2	TRBV4-3	CASSQGTSGGGYNEQFF
TRBJ1-4	-	TRBV6-5	CASSYSRVEKLFF
TRBJ2-4	TRBD1	TRBV7-9	CASSLVLAGGNIQYF
TRBJ2-1	-	TRBV7-9	CASSLARQSSYNEQFF
TRBJ2-5	-	TRBV3-1/TRBV3-2	CASSQVDGETQYF
TRBJ1-1	TRBD1	TRBV30	CAWSARGTGREAFF
TRBJ2-2	-	TRBV28	CASRPQVGEELFF
TRBJ2-1	-	TRBV4-1	CASSHIPDFIGPNEQFF
TRBJ2-7	-	TRBV7-6	CASSLGGTRAAEQYF
TRBJ1-1	TRBD1	TRBV30	CAWGQGKGTEAFF
TRBJ1-2	TRBD1	TRBV6-5	CASSYGGTGYGYTF
TRBJ1-2	TRBD1	TRBV28	CASNRQGQRLGYGYTF
TRBJ1-1	-	TRBV30	CAWIPSLRGNTEAFF
TRBJ2-5	TRBD2	TRBV7-2	CASSLQASGGQETQYF
TRBJ2-7	TRBD1	TRBV2	CASSSRDRADYEQYF
TRBJ2-1	-	TRBV21-1	CASSAQPVTQRANEQFF
TRBJ1-2	-	TRBV29-1	CSVGEGVRSGYTF
TRBJ2-7	-	TRBV7-9	CASSPDSRSYEQYF
TRBJ2-7	TRBD1	TRBV5-4	CASSASGTGLKEQYF
TRBJ1-2	-	TRBV18	CASSPTVSRGHPVSGYTF
TRBJ2-7	-	TRBV11-2	CASSLTRDYEQYF
TRBJ2-3	TRBD2	TRBV13	CASSPKGRGGADTQYF